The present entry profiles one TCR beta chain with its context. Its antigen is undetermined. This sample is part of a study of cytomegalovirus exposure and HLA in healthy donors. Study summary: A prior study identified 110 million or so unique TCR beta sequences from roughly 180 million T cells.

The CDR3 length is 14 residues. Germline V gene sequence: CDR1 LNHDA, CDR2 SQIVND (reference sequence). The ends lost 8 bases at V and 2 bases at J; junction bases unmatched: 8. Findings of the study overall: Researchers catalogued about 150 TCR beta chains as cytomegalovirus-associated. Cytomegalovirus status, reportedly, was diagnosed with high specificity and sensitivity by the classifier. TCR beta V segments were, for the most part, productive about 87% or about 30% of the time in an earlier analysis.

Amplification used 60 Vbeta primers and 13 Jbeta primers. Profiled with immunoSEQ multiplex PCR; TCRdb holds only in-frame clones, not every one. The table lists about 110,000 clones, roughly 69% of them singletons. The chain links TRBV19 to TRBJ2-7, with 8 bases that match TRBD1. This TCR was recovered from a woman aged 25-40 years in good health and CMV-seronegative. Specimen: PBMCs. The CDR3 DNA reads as TGTGCCAGTTCTGACAGGGGAGGTACCTACGAGCAGTACTTC. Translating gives CASSDRGGTYEQYF.